These 18 T cell receptor beta chains were sequenced from one sample in a study of control samples from healthy donors and cancer patients. Profiling relied on immunoSEQ multiplex PCR, and the TCRdb table lists in-frame clones only, not all of them. The table gives 150,000 to 200,000 clones; the top ten clones make up about 2.2% of it. Sequenced sample: blood. The receptors derive from a woman under 40 in good health.

The chain joins TRBV28 to TRBJ2-6; the match to TRBD2 covers 8 bases. The CDR3 extends over 15 amino acids. Unmatched junction bases numbered 3, after V lost 6 bases and J lost 2 bases. Per the germline V gene, CDR1 is MDHEN and CDR2 is SYDVKM. The CDR3 loop reads CASREAGAGANVLTF. DNA for the CDR3: TGTGCCAGCAGGGAAGCGGGGGCTGGGGCCAACGTCCTGACTTTC.

This chain joins TRBV2 and TRBJ1-2; D gene uncertain. Trimming removed 4 bases from V and 8 bases from J, with 14 bases in between. The CDR3 has 13 amino acids. Germline lookup yields CDR1 SNHLY and CDR2 FYNNEI. In DNA form, the CDR3 reads TGTGCCAGCAGTGCTTATGAGATGGTCGGCTACACCTTC. The encoded protein is CASSAYEMVGYTF.

The CDR3 spells CASSEQGADTQYF. CDR3 DNA: TGTGCCAGCAGTGAGCAGGGTGCAGATACGCAGTATTTT. The chain recombines TRBV2 with TRBJ2-3, with a tentative D call TRBD1 (5 bases). Germline V gene lookup returns CDR1 SNHLY and CDR2 FYNNEI. CDR3 length: 13 amino acids. Trimming pared 3 bases from V and 4 bases from J, leaving 8 bases between.

The rearrangement links TRBV5-1 to TRBJ2-1, with D possibly being TRBD2 (7 bases). Germline CDR1 reads SGHRS; CDR2 reads YFSETQ. The CDR3 runs to 14 residues. The V end lost 2 bases, the J end lost 7 bases, and 13 bases lay between the germline ends. Here the CDR3 DNA reads TGCGCCAGCAGCTTTGCGGGGGCCCAGAATGAGCAGTTCTTC. Its protein is CASSFAGAQNEQFF. Full variable domain (remainder filled in from reference TRBV5-1 and TRBJ2-1): KAGVTQTPRYLIKTRGQQVTLSCSPISGHRSVSWYQQTPGQGLQFLFEYFSETQRNKGNFPGRFSGRQFSNSRSEMNVSTLELGDSALYLCASSFAGAQNEQFFGPGTRLTVL.

The DNA of the CDR3 is TGTGCCAGCAGTATATCGGGACTTTCGAACACTGAAGCTTTCTTT. Its translation is CASSISGLSNTEAFF. The chain uses TRBV3-1 (or the pseudogene TRBV3-2) and TRBJ1-1; tentative D call: TRBD1 (5 bases). V was trimmed by 6 bases and J by 1 base, leaving 15 bases between them. The CDR3 contains 15 residues. Per germline, CDR1 LGHDT and CDR2 YNNKEL (reference sequence).

V usage is TRBV28 and J usage is TRBJ2-4; 7 nucleotides align to TRBD1. The CDR3 length is 17 residues. CDR1 and CDR2 (germline): MDHEN, SYDVKM. V shed 8 bases, J shed 7 bases, and the junction held 20 bases outside the gene matches. CDR3 coding DNA: TGTGCCAGCGGTTCTTGGGCCATCGAGACAGGGCCCAACATTCAGTACTTC. It yields the protein CASGSWAIETGPNIQYF.

The chain links TRBV10-3 to TRBJ2-3; the D gene is possibly TRBD2 (5 bases). The CDR3 consists of 15 residues. CDR1 and CDR2 from the germline V gene are ENHRY and SYGVKD. V lost 7 bases and J 2 bases, leaving 16 bases between the germline ends. The chain's CDR3 is CAITPGELHTDTQYF. In DNA, the CDR3 is TGTGCCATCACTCCCGGGGAGCTACACACAGATACGCAGTATTTT.

The chain is built from TRBV2 and TRBJ1-1; no clear D. The CDR3 consists of 11 residues. Germline V gene data show CDR1 as SNHLY and CDR2 as FYNNEI. The V gene lost 7 bases and the J gene lost 1 base, with 4 bases spanning the gap. CDR3 region: CASNRNTEAFF. The CDR3 region has the DNA TGTGCCAGCAACAGGAACACTGAAGCTTTCTTT.

The V gene is TRBV30, the J gene TRBJ1-3; no reliable D call. The V and J ends lost 8 bases and 3 bases respectively, with 11 bases between them. Germline loops: CDR1 GTSNPN, CDR2 SVGIG (reference sequence). The CDR3 has 12 residues. The chain's CDR3 is CASTSSGNTIYF. The CDR3 region has the DNA TGTGCCAGTACTAGCAGTGGAAACACCATATATTTT.

Written as DNA, the CDR3 is TGTGCCAGCAGCTTGCCAGGGGAATCCTACGAGCAGTACTTC. Protein sequence: CASSLPGESYEQYF. This chain uses TRBV5-6 with TRBJ2-7; perhaps TRBD1 as D (6 bases). The germline gives CDR1 SGHDT, CDR2 YYEEEE. The V and J ends lost 1 base and 1 base respectively, with 9 bases between them. The CDR3 is 14 amino acids.

CDR3 sequence reads: CASSFRQGRNQPQHF. The CDR3 nucleotides read TGTGCCAGCAGCTTTCGACAGGGGAGAAATCAGCCCCAGCATTTT. The chain is built from TRBV7-2 and TRBJ1-5; TRBD1 matches at 8 bases. Per the germline V gene, CDR1 is SGHTA and CDR2 is FQGNSA. V gave up 3 bases and J gave up 4 bases; unmatched junction bases: 5. CDR3 size: 15 residues.

The genes are TRBV7-9 and TRBJ1-1; D not resolved. Trimming cost V 5 bases and J 6 bases, with 13 bases left between them. Germline V gene sequence: CDR1 SEHNR, CDR2 FQNEAQ (reference sequence). This CDR3 spans 13 amino acids. The CDR3 here is CASSTRWVAEAFF. The CDR3 nucleotides are TGTGCCAGCAGCACCCGGTGGGTAGCTGAAGCTTTCTTT.

The chain has TRBV19 and TRBJ1-1; D might be TRBD1 (6 bases). CDR1 is LNHDA and CDR2 is SQIVND in the germline V gene (reference sequence). V lost 5 bases and J lost 0, with 10 bases in between. The CDR3 loop spans 14 amino acids. The CDR3: CASSVGTLNTEAFF. CDR3 nucleotide sequence: TGTGCCAGTAGTGTCGGGACATTGAACACTGAAGCTTTCTTT.

V and J are TRBV23-1 and TRBJ1-2; D unresolved. TRBV23-1 is recorded as an ORF, its role being uncertain. With 7 bases removed from V and 4 bases from J, the gap between germline ends came to 13 bases. The CDR3 totals 13 residues. The CDR3 nucleotides read TGCGCCAGCACCGGGGTTCAATCCTATGGCTACACCTTC. Protein sequence: CASTGVQSYGYTF.

The chain combines TRBV2 with TRBJ1-3; 10 nucleotides line up with TRBD1. Trimming removed 5 bases from V and 0 bases from J; junction bases left unmatched: 4. The CDR3 loop spans 16 amino acids. Germline assignment: CDR1 SNHLY and CDR2 FYNNEI. The chain's CDR3 is CASSRQGATSGNTIYF. The CDR3 DNA reads as TGTGCCAGCAGTCGACAGGGGGCTACCTCTGGAAACACCATATATTTT.

V and J are TRBV19 and TRBJ1-2, with 8 bases fitting TRBD1. The CDR3 extends over 17 amino acids. Per germline, CDR1 LNHDA and CDR2 SQIVND (reference sequence). Germline trimming cut 7 bases from V and 4 bases from J; bases unmatched to any gene: 17. The DNA of the CDR3 is TGTGCCAGTACAAAACGGCAGGGGGCAAAGGGCCCCTATGGCTACACCTTC. Translation: CASTKRQGAKGPYGYTF.

The rearrangement uses TRBV4-1 and TRBJ1-6; 8 bases line up with TRBD1. V gave up 1 base and J gave up 10 bases; unmatched junction bases: 6. CDR1 and CDR2 from the germline V gene are MGHRA and YSYEKL. The CDR3 contains 15 residues. DNA of the CDR3: TGCGCCAGCAGCCAAGTTGACAGGGGAGAGTCACCCCTCCACTTT. Protein: CASSQVDRGESPLHF.

This chain uses TRBV27 with TRBJ1-5, with a tentative D call TRBD1 (5 bases). V was shortened by 7 bases and J by 0 bases, with 13 bases between the two germline ends. The CDR3 has 15 residues. Germline loops: CDR1 MNHEY, CDR2 SMNVEV (reference sequence). The DNA of the CDR3 is TGTGCCAGCACCCCTTTTGGGGGTAGCAATCAGCCCCAGCATTTT. It codes for CASTPFGGSNQPQHF.